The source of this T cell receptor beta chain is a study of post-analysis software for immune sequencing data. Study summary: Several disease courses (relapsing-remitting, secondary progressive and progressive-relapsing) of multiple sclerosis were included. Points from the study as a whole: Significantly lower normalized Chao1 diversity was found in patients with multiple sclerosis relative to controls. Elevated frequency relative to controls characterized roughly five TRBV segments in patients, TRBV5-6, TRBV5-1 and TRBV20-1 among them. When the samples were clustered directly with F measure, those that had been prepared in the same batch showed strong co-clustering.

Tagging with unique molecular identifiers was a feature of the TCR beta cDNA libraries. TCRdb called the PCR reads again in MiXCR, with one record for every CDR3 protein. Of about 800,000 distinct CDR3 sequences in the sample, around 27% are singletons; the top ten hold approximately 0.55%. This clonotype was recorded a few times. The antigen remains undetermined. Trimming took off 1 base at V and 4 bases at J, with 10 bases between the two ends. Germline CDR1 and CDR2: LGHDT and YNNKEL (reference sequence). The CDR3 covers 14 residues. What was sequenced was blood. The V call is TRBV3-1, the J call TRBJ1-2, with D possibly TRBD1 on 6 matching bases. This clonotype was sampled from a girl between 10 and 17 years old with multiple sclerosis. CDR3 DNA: TGTGCCAGCAGCCAAGCGGACAGTCCCTATGGCTACACCTTC. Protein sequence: CASSQADSPYGYTF.